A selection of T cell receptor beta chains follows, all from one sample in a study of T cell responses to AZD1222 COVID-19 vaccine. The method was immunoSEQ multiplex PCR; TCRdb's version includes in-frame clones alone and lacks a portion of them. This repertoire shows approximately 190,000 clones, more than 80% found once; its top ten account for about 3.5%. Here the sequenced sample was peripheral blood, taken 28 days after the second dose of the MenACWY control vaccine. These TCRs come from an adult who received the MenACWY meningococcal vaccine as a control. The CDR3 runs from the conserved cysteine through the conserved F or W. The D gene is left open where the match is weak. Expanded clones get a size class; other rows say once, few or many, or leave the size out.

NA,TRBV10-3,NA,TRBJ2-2,CAISDRDNSMLFF,TGTGCCATCAGTGACCGGGACAACAGTATGCTGTTTTTT
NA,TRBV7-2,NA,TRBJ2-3,CASSPYTDTQYF,TGTGCCAGCAGCCCATACACAGATACGCAGTATTTT
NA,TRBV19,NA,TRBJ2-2,CASSIGGQYTGELFF,TGTGCCAGTAGTATTGGGGGGCAGTACACCGGGGAGCTGTTTTTT
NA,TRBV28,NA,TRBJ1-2,CASIGGTRTYGYTF,TGTGCCAGCATAGGCGGGACACGCACCTATGGCTACACCTTC
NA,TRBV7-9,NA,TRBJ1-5,CASANQGTGNQPQHF,TGTGCCAGCGCCAATCAGGGGACCGGGAATCAGCCCCAGCATTTT
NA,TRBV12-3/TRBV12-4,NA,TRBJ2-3,CASSPPPGDTQYF,TGTGCCAGCAGTCCCCCCCCAGGAGATACGCAGTATTTT
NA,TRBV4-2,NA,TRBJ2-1,CASSPKGAPLEQFF,TGTGCCAGCAGCCCTAAAGGGGCCCCGCTTGAGCAGTTCTTC
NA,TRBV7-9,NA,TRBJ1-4,CASSLKLSRQEEKLFF,TGTGCCAGCAGCTTAAAGCTCTCCCGACAGGAAGAAAAACTGTTTTTT
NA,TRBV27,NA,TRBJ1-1,CASSLAGWGKKGMNTEAFF,TGTGCCAGCAGTTTAGCGGGGTGGGGGAAAAAGGGGATGAACACTGAAGCTTTCTTT
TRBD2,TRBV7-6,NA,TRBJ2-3,CASSLVTSGSSDTQYF,TGTGCCAGCAGCTTAGTGACTAGCGGGAGTTCAGATACGCAGTATTTT
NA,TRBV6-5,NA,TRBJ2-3,CASSMGTSSTDTQYF,TGTGCCAGCAGTATGGGAACGTCTAGCACAGATACGCAGTATTTT
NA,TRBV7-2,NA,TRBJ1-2,CASSFSRALFDGYTF,TGTGCCAGCAGCTTTTCGAGGGCCCTCTTTGATGGCTACACCTTC
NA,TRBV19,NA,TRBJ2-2,CASSFLGWTGELFF,TGTGCCAGTAGTTTTCTGGGCTGGACCGGGGAGCTGTTTTTT
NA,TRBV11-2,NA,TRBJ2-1,CASSHRGARQWVDEQFF,TGTGCCAGCAGCCATCGGGGGGCCCGGCAGTGGGTCGATGAGCAGTTCTTC
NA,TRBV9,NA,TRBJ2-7,CASSVEGRRGYEQYF,TGTGCCAGCAGCGTAGAAGGCAGGAGGGGCTACGAGCAGTACTTC
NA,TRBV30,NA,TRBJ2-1,CAWSVSGPGEQFF,NA
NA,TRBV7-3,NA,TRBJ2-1,CASGRAYNEQFF,TGTGCCAGCGGGAGAGCCTACAATGAGCAGTTCTTC
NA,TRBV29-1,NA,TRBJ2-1,CSVSDKYNEQFF,TGCAGCGTGTCGGACAAATACAATGAGCAGTTCTTC
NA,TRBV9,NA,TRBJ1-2,CASSAGSNHGYTF,TGTGCCAGCAGTGCAGGGTCGAATCATGGCTACACCTTC
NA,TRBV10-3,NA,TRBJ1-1,CAISEGPGRNTEAFF,TGTGCCATCAGTGAGGGCCCGGGACGGAACACTGAAGCTTTCTTT
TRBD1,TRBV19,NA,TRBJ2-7,CASSSGQNSYEQYF,TGTGCCAGTAGCTCGGGACAGAACTCCTACGAGCAGTACTTC
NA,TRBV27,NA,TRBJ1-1,CASSLGSPQNTEAFF,TGTGCCAGCAGTTTAGGGTCGCCTCAGAACACTGAAGCTTTCTTT
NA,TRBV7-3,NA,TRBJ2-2,CASSPDPNTGELFF,TGTGCCAGCAGCCCCGACCCGAACACCGGGGAGCTGTTTTTT
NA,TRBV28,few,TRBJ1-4,CASYMDGSEKLFF,TGTGCCAGCTACATGGACGGGAGTGAAAAACTGTTTTTT
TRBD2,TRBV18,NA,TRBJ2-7,CASSRQEREGRDEQYF,TGTGCCAGCTCCCGACAGGAGCGGGAGGGTCGTGACGAGCAGTACTTC
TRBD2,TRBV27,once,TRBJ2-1,CASSLIAGGGEQFF,TGTGCCAGCAGTTTAATAGCGGGAGGAGGTGAGCAGTTCTTC
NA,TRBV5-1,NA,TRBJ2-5,CASSAGTLNQETQYF,TGCGCCAGCTCAGCCGGGACACTGAACCAAGAGACCCAGTACTTC
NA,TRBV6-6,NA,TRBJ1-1,CAAPDLLMNTEAFF,TGTGCCGCTCCCGATCTGTTGATGAACACTGAAGCTTTCTTT
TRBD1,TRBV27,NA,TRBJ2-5,CASSSSFTGEGLHQETQYF,TGTGCCAGCAGTTCCAGTTTTACAGGGGAAGGGTTGCACCAAGAGACCCAGTACTTC
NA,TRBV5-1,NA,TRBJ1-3,CASSLEFPGNTIYF,TGCGCCAGCAGCTTGGAGTTTCCTGGAAACACCATATATTTT
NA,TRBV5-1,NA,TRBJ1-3,CASSLEAISGNTIYF,TGCGCCAGCAGCTTGGAGGCCATCTCTGGAAACACCATATATTTT
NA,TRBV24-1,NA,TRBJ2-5,CATSETGQETQYF,TGTGCCACCAGTGAGACAGGTCAAGAGACCCAGTACTTC
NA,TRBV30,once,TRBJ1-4,CASPGPTNEKLFF,TGTGCCAGCCCAGGGCCAACTAATGAAAAACTGTTTTTT
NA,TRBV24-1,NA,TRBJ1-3,CATSEGQLGSGNTIYF,TGTGCCACCAGTGAAGGACAGCTCGGCTCTGGAAACACCATATATTTT
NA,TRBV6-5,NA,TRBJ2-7,CASKGGDSYEQYF,TGTGCCAGCAAGGGGGGGGACTCCTACGAGCAGTACTTC
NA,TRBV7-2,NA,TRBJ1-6,CASSLDVAPLHF,TGTGCCAGCAGCTTAGATGTGGCACCCCTCCACTTT
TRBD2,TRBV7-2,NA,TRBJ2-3,CASSPTTKTSGTGQYF,TGTGCCAGCAGCCCCACGACGAAGACTAGCGGGACGGGGCAGTATTTT
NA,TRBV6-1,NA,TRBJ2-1,CASSEYGGTPPFDEQFF,TGTGCCAGCAGTGAATACGGTGGGACTCCACCATTCGATGAGCAGTTCTTC
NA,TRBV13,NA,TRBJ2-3,CASSLRPDTQYF,TGTGCCAGCAGCTTACGGCCAGATACGCAGTATTTT
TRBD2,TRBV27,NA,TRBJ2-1,CASSFVGGSGYNEQFF,TGTGCCAGCAGTTTCGTCGGCGGGAGTGGATATAATGAGCAGTTCTTC
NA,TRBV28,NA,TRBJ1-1,CATGRTEAFF,TGTGCCACCGGGCGTACTGAAGCTTTCTTT
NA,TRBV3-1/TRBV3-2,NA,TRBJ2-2,CASTQAGTGELFF,TGTGCCAGCACCCAGGCGGGAACCGGGGAGCTGTTTTTT
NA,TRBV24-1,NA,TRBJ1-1,CATRRDTEAFF,TGTGCCACCAGGAGGGACACTGAAGCTTTCTTT
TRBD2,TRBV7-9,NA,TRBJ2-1,CASSLGAGGYNEQFF,TGTGCCAGCAGCTTAGGAGCGGGAGGTTACAATGAGCAGTTCTTC
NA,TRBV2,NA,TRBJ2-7,CASGRLDAYEQYF,TGTGCCAGTGGCCGGCTGGATGCCTACGAGCAGTACTTC
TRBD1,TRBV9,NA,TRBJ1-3,CASSVEPTGTSGNTIYF,TGTGCCAGCAGCGTAGAGCCGACAGGGACCTCTGGAAACACCATATATTTT
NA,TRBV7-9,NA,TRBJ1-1,CASSHKNENTEAFF,TGTGCCAGCAGCCACAAGAACGAGAACACTGAAGCTTTCTTT
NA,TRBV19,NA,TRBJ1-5,CASNFAVDQPQHF,TGTGCCAGTAACTTCGCAGTGGATCAGCCCCAGCATTTT
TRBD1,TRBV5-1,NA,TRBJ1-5,CASSLGTGGNQPQHF,TGCGCCAGCAGCTTAGGTACAGGGGGCAATCAGCCCCAGCATTTT
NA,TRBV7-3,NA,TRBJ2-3,CASSLTPDTQYF,TGTGCCAGCAGCTTAACCCCAGATACGCAGTATTTT
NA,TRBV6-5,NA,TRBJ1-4,CASRATDNEKLFF,TGTGCCAGCAGGGCAACAGATAATGAAAAACTGTTTTTT
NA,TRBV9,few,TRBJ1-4,CASSVVPGAGEKLFF,TGTGCCAGCAGCGTAGTCCCAGGGGCGGGCGAAAAACTGTTTTTT
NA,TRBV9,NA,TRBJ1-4,CASSVHQGFNEKLFF,TGTGCCAGCAGCGTACATCAGGGATTTAATGAAAAACTGTTTTTT